These 2 T cell receptor beta chains originate from one sample sequenced in a study of blood T cell repertoires in COVID-19. Sequenced by immunoSEQ multiplex PCR; TCRdb stores in-frame clones only, minus some. The sample includes 150,000 to 200,000 clones, roughly 80% of them seen just once. The specimen was peripheral blood. These receptors all stem from a woman between 55 and 75 years old with COVID-19, enrolled during active disease.

V gene TRBV28 combines with J gene TRBJ2-3, with 9 bases identical to TRBD2. The CDR3 length is 15 residues. Germline CDR1 MDHEN, CDR2 SYDVKM. V was clipped by 6 bases and J by 2 bases; unmatched bases: 6. CDR3 region: CASSPLAGPTDTQYF. Here the CDR3 DNA reads TGTGCCAGCAGCCCTCTAGCGGGGCCCACAGATACGCAGTATTTT.

V gene TRBV7-9 combines with J gene TRBJ2-5; no clear D. With 7 bases removed from V and 3 bases from J, the gap between germline ends came to 15 bases. This CDR3 region has 14 residues. In germline, CDR1 is SEHNR, CDR2 FQNEAQ (reference sequence). CDR3 bases: TGTGCCAGCACCGGTACAGTCTATAAAGAGACCCAGTACTTC. Its translation: CASTGTVYKETQYF.